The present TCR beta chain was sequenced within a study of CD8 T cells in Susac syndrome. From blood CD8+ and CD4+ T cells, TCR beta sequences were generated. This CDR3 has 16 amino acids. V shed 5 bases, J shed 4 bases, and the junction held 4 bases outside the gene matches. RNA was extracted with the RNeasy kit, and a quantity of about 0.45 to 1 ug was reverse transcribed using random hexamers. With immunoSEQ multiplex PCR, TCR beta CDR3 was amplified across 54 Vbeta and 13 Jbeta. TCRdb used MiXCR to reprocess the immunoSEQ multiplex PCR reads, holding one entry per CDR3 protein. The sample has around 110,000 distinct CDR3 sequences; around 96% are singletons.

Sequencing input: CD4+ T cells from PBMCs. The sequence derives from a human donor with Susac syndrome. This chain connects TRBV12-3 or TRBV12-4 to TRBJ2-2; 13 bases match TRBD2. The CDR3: CASSRWTSGSTGELFF. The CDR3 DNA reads TGTGCCAGCAGTCGATGGACTAGCGGGAGCACCGGGGAGCTGTTTTTT.